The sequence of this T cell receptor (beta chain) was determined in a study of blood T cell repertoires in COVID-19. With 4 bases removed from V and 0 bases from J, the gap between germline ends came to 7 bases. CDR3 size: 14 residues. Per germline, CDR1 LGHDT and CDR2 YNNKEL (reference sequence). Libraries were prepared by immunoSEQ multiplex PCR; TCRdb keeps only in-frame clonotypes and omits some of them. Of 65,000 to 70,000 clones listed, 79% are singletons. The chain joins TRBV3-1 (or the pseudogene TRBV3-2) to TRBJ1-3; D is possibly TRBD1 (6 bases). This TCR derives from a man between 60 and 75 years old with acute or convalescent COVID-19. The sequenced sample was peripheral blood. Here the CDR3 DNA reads TGTGCCAGCAGCCGGACAGACTCTGGAAACACCATATATTTT. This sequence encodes CASSRTDSGNTIYF.